The entry below describes one TCR beta chain. This entry belongs to a study of blood T cell repertoires in COVID-19. In the study overall: In Cohort 3, a recovered donor had either two negative PCRs, clearance, or symptom resolution. From T cells, B-cell-depleted T cells, or PBMCs came the material, which was cDNA or gDNA.

Sequencing was performed with immunoSEQ multiplex PCR; in TCRdb, only in-frame clones are kept and a portion is missing. Of about 210,000 clones in the sample, roughly 84% were seen once. This CDR3 is 15 amino acids long. The germline gives CDR1 MNHEY, CDR2 SMNVEV (reference sequence). Between the trimmed V and J ends, which lost 1 base and 1 base, there was a span of 10 bases. Sequenced: PBMCs or T cells enriched from blood (not recorded which). The V gene is TRBV27, the J gene TRBJ1-1; perhaps TRBD1 as D (5 bases). The sequence was collected from a man aged 30-40 years in a cohort exposed to, infected with or recovered from COVID-19 (not recorded which). CDR3 nucleotide sequence: TGTGCCAGCAGTTTATATAGGGGTAGGAACACTGAAGCTTTCTTT. Its translation: CASSLYRGRNTEAFF.